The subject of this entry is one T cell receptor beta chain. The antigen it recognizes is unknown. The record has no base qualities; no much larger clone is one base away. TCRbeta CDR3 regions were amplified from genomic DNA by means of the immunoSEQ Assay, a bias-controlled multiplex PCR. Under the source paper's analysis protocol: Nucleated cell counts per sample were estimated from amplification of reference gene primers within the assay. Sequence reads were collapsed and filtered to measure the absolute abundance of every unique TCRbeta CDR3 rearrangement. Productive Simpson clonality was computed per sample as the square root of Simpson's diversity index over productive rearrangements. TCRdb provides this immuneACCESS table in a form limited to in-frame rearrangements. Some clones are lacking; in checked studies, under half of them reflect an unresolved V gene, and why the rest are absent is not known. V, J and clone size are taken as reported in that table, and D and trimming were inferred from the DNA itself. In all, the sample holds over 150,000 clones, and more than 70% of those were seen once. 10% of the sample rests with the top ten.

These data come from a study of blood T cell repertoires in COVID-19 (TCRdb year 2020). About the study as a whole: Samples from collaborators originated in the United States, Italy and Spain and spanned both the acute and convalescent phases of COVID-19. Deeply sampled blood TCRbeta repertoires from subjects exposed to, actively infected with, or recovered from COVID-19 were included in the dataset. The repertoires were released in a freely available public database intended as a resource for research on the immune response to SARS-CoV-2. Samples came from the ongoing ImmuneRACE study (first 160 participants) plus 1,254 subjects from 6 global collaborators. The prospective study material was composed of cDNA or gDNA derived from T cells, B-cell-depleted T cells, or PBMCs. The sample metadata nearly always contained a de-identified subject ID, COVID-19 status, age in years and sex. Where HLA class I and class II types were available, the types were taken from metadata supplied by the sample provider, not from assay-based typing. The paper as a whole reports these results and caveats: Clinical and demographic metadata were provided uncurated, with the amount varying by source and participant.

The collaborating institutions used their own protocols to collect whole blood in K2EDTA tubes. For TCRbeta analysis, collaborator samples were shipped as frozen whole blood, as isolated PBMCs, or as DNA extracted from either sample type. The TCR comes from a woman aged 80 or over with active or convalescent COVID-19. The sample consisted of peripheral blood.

The sequence in DNA is TGTGCCAGTAAGGCTAGCGGGAGGCCAGGGGATACGCAGTATTTT. This translates into CASKASGRPGDTQYF. Recombination joined TRBV19 with TRBJ2-3; 11 bases in the middle match TRBD2. The CDR3 sequence holds 15 residues, the cysteine and phenylalanine included. The only DNA kept is the CDR3, 45 bases in frame from the first base. Taken from the germline V gene (reference sequence), the CDR1 and CDR2 loops are LNHDA and SQIVND. V is trimmed back by 7 bases and J by 6 bases, and the junction contains 9 bases that no gene match accounts for. With the rest looked up from the reference TRBV19 and TRBJ2-3 genes rather than sequenced, the full variable domain is DGGITQSPKYLFRKEGQNVTLSCEQNLNHDAMYWYRQDPGQGLRLIYYSQIVNDFQKGDIAEGYSVSREKKESFPLTVTSAQKNPTAFYLCASKASGRPGDTQYFGPGTRLTVL.